A single sample is the source of the 15 T cell receptor beta chains below, sequenced in a study of cytomegalovirus exposure and HLA in healthy donors. The primer mix had 60 Vbeta and 13 Jbeta primers. TCRdb's copy holds only in-frame clones and misses some; the assay was immunoSEQ multiplex PCR. This table has roughly 200,000 clones, approximately 9.5% appearing once. Material: PBMCs. The receptors stem from a woman aged 25 to 39 in good health and CMV-seropositive.

This clone was picked up a small number of times. The chain employs TRBV7-2 and TRBJ1-3; no firm D call. Trimming cost V 2 bases and J 9 bases, with 11 bases left between them. The germline V gene encodes CDR1 SGHTA and CDR2 FQGNSA. The CDR3 is 13 residues long. The CDR3 sequence: CASSLTASGTIYF. CDR3 DNA sequence: TGTGCCAGCAGCTTAACGGCGAGCGGCACCATATATTTT.

This clone was detected a few times. The V call is TRBV6-4, the J call TRBJ1-1; no definite D call. The V end was cut by 3 bases, the J end by 4 bases, with 9 bases between. This CDR3 has 13 amino acids. Germline CDR1 MRHNA, CDR2 SNTAGT. The CDR3 region has the DNA TGTGCCAGCAGTGAAAGGAGAGCCACTGAAGCTTTCTTT. Its translation: CASSERRATEAFF.

This clone has a handful of counts. V and J are TRBV7-9 and TRBJ2-5; 9 nucleotides align to TRBD2. J lost 4 bases, V lost 4 bases, and 10 bases had no gene match. Germline assignment: CDR1 SEHNR and CDR2 FQNEAQ (reference sequence). This CDR3 has 16 amino acids. CDR3 sequence (DNA): TGTGCCAGCAGCTCCCCCAGGGGCGGGAGGGGAGAGACCCAGTACTTC. It is translated as CASSSPRGGRGETQYF. Combining the CDR3 with reference TRBV7-9 and TRBJ2-5 gives the whole variable domain DTGVSQNPRHKITKRGQNVTFRCDPISEHNRLYWYRQTLGQGPEFLTYFQNEAQLEKSRLLSDRFSAERPKGSFSTLEIQRTEQGDSAMYLCASSSPRGGRGETQYFGPGTRLLVL.

V usage is TRBV5-6 and J usage is TRBJ2-2, with a tentative D call TRBD1 (6 bases). Between the trimmed V and J ends, which lost 4 bases and 6 bases, there was a span of 13 bases. This CDR3 contains 14 residues. The germline V gene has CDR1 SGHDT and CDR2 YYEEEE. The CDR3 loop reads CASSLRTGSGELFF. The CDR3 DNA reads TGTGCCAGCAGCCTCAGAACAGGGTCCGGGGAGCTGTTTTTT. The whole variable domain, filled in from reference TRBV5-6 and TRBJ2-2, reads DAGVTQSPTHLIKTRGQQVTLRCSPKSGHDTVSWYQQALGQGPQFIFQYYEEEERQRGNFPDRFSGHQFPNYSSELNVNALLLGDSALYLCASSLRTGSGELFFGEGSRLTVL.

This clone was detected a few times. V and J are TRBV5-1 and TRBJ2-5; D might be TRBD2 (6 bases). The CDR3 is made up of 14 amino acids. Trimming cost V 3 bases and J 2 bases, with 11 bases left between them. Germline V gene lookup returns CDR1 SGHRS and CDR2 YFSETQ. The CDR3, as DNA: TGCGCCAGCAGCTGGGGGACTGTTCAAGAGACCCAGTACTTC. Residues: CASSWGTVQETQYF.

This clone was seen a handful of times. V is TRBV7-8 and J is TRBJ2-3; 10 positions agree with TRBD2. V was clipped by 4 bases and J by 2 bases; unmatched bases: 9. In germline, CDR1 is SGHVS, CDR2 FQNEAQ. CDR3 length: 17 residues. This CDR3 is CASSSRTSGLFTDTQYF. DNA for the CDR3: TGTGCCAGCAGCTCGCGGACTAGCGGACTATTCACAGATACGCAGTATTTT. The variable domain in full, with the rest retrieved from reference TRBV7-8 and TRBJ2-3, is GAGVSQSPRYKVAKRGQDVALRCDPISGHVSLFWYQQALGQGPEFLTYFQNEAQLDKSGLPSDRFFAERPEGSVSTLKIQRTQQEDSAVYLCASSSRTSGLFTDTQYFGPGTRLTVL.

This clone was counted a few times. The chain combines TRBV5-1 with TRBJ2-3; 11 nucleotides match TRBD2. There are 17 residues in the CDR3. Unmatched junction bases numbered 6, after V lost 2 bases and J lost 1 base. Germline lookup yields CDR1 SGHRS and CDR2 YFSETQ. CDR3 residues: CASSFGSGRAGTDTQYF. CDR3 DNA sequence: TGCGCCAGCAGCTTCGGTAGCGGGAGGGCCGGCACAGATACGCAGTATTTT.

This clone was found a few times. The chain joins TRBV2 to TRBJ1-5; TRBD1 matches 7 bases. CDR3 size: 14 residues. Germline CDR1 and CDR2: SNHLY and FYNNEI. V trimming: 6 bases; J trimming: 7 bases; junction bases outside the gene matches: 9. DNA of the CDR3: TGTGCCAGCAGCGACGACAGGGTGTGGCAGCCCCAGCATTTT. Amino acid sequence: CASSDDRVWQPQHF.

This clone occurred a few times. This chain connects TRBV2 to TRBJ2-1; TRBD2 aligns across 7 bases. Germline V gene sequence: CDR1 SNHLY, CDR2 FYNNEI. The CDR3 consists of 15 residues. Trimming removed 10 bases from V and 6 bases from J; junction bases left unmatched: 15. The CDR3, as DNA: TGTGCCATCACCAAGCGGCTAGCGGCCTCCAATGAGCAGTTCTTC. Protein product: CAITKRLAASNEQFF.

This chain joins TRBV7-9 and TRBJ2-5; D is unresolved. The DNA end lines up better with TRBJ2-7; the J call may be wrong. Per the germline V gene, CDR1 is SEHNR and CDR2 is FQNEAQ (reference sequence). This CDR3 region has 12 residues. CDR3 DNA sequence: TGTGCCAGCAGTGTATACCAATACGAGCAGTACTTC. Its translation is CASSVYQYEQYF.

The chain is built from TRBV7-9 and TRBJ1-3, with D maybe TRBD1 (6 bases). Trimming shortened V by 6 bases and J by 4 bases, and 13 bases separated the two germline ends. Germline CDR1 is SEHNR and CDR2 is FQNEAQ (reference sequence). This CDR3 comprises 14 residues. CDR3 sequence reads: CASRTDRMGNTIYF. CDR3 nucleotides: TGTGCCAGCAGGACCGACAGGATGGGAAACACCATATATTTT.

This clone occurred a few times. The chain combines TRBV29-1 with TRBJ1-1; TRBD1 matches at 8 bases. V trimming: 1 base; J trimming: 5 bases; junction bases outside the gene matches: 3. There are 13 residues in the CDR3. CDR1 is SQVTM and CDR2 is ANQGSEA in the germline V gene. The CDR3 here is CSVEGQGWTEAFF. DNA of the CDR3: TGCAGCGTTGAAGGACAGGGGTGGACTGAAGCTTTCTTT.

This rearrangement joins TRBV7-2 to TRBJ2-7; possibly TRBD1 for D (5 bases). From germline, CDR1 is SGHTA and CDR2 FQGNSA. The CDR3 runs 14 residues. V was cut by 5 bases and J by 1 base, with 12 bases left in between. The CDR3 DNA is TGTGCCAGCAGCCAAGACAGATTTTCCTACGAGCAGTACTTC. Its translation: CASSQDRFSYEQYF.

A few counts support this clone. This chain uses TRBV9 with TRBJ1-2; tentatively, D is TRBD1 (6 bases). CDR3 size: 15 residues. Germline lookup yields CDR1 SGDLS and CDR2 YYNGEE. Trimming pared 2 bases from V and 0 bases from J, leaving 11 bases between. The CDR3 bases are TGTGCCAGCAGCGTGTCCGGGACACCTAACTATGGCTACACCTTC. Translated: CASSVSGTPNYGYTF.

In its sample, this clone was seen a few times. The chain links TRBV14 to TRBJ2-1; D gene unclear. Germline CDR1 and CDR2: SGHDN and FVKESK. Trimming removed 1 base at V and 8 bases at J, with 15 bases between. The CDR3 totals 15 residues. The CDR3 DNA is TGTGCCAGCAGCCAAGTTAGGATCGCGGTCGATGAGCAGTTCTTC. Translating it yields CASSQVRIAVDEQFF.